The source of this T cell receptor (beta chain) is a study of T cells in localized non-small cell lung cancer. Notes on this clone: Antigen unknown.

The CDR3 is made up of 15 amino acids. Losses at the gene ends were 0 bases for V and 5 bases for J; bases not matched to a gene: 8. CDR1 is SGHRS, CDR2 YFSETQ, per germline. Whole-study results and caveats: In uninvolved adjacent lung, T cell clonality reached its highest value, exceeding tumor. A median of around 57 clones ranked among the top 100 in tumor appeared in adjacent lung. Longer overall survival associated with higher blood T cell density; shorter survival with higher adjacent-lung clonality.

The table came from immunoSEQ multiplex PCR; TCRdb's copy has only in-frame clones and leaves some out. The table records about 60,000 clones, roughly 90% of them present only once. The origin of this receptor is a woman aged 40-75 years with stage I lung adenocarcinoma. This specimen was peripheral blood, taken before any cancer treatment. This chain links TRBV5-1 with TRBJ2-7; 7 bases agree with TRBD2. CDR3 sequence (DNA): TGCGCCAGCAGCTTGGCCGGGCGGGAGAACGACGAGCAGTACTTC. This gives the protein CASSLAGRENDEQYF.